The present entry profiles one TCR beta chain with its context. CDR1 is MRHNA and CDR2 is SNTAGT in the germline V gene. V was pared by 4 bases and J by 8 bases, with 8 bases of the junction left unmatched. The CDR3 consists of 14 residues. This entry comes from a study of sequential checkpoint blockade in melanoma. Study background: Both treatment sequences were followed by maintenance nivolumab.

Assay: immunoSEQ multiplex PCR; the TCRdb copy retains only in-frame clones and omits some. The table has around 9,100 clones, around two thirds seen once; the top ten hold about 25%. Stated treatment: randomized to nivolumab then ipilimumab (arm A) or the reverse (arm B). From thawed PBMCs, live CD3+CD8+ cells negative for CD19 and CD56 were sorted. The receptor's source is a human donor with melanoma. The specimen was CD8+ T cells sorted from blood (inferred from file names), collected from a patient given nivolumab and ipilimumab in sequence. This rearrangement joins TRBV6-4 to TRBJ2-1; 7 bases match TRBD1. For the CDR3, the DNA is TGTGCCAGCAGTGGACAGGGTGGAGGAGATGAGCAGTTCTTC. This encodes CASSGQGGGDEQFF.